This TCR beta chain was recovered during a study of OX40 agonist ivuxolimab in advanced cancers. This table comes from immunoSEQ multiplex PCR, and its TCRdb copy is limited to in-frame clones, with some not included. The table lists around 61,000 clones, 84% of them singletons. The sequence was obtained from an adult with an advanced solid tumor such as melanoma, head and neck, liver or kidney cancer. Here the sequenced sample was CD4+ or CD8+ T cells sorted from blood, taken in a trial of the OX40 agonist ivuxolimab.

The CDR3 bases are TGCGCCAGCAGCTTGGACAGGGGGCCCTTTACAGATACGCAGTATTTT. It specifies CASSLDRGPFTDTQYF. J is TRBJ2-3 and V is TRBV5-1; 9 bases are shared with TRBD1. This CDR3 is built from 16 residues. Germline V gives CDR1 SGHRS, CDR2 YFSETQ. With V trimmed by 0 bases and J by 3 bases, 5 bases remained unmatched.